These 15 T cell receptor beta chains share one sample of origin, sequenced in a study of T cells in Graves' hyperthyroidism and ophthalmopathy. Amplification yielded TCR beta CDR3 regions, with RNA transcripts as the source. The HTBI set primed first-round TCR CDR3 RT-PCR. From the multiplex PCR reads, TCRdb called clonotypes with MiXCR, one entry per CDR3 protein. The sample holds approximately 210,000 distinct CDR3 sequences, roughly 17% seen once. Sequenced: blood. The receptors here all came from a man aged 50-59 years with Graves' hyperthyroidism.

In this sample, this clonotype turned up a few times. This sequence joins TRBV13 and TRBJ2-7, with TRBD1 matching 12 bases. The CDR3 extends over 17 amino acids. V was clipped by 5 bases and J by 3 bases; unmatched bases: 11. Looked up from germline, CDR1 is PRHDT and CDR2 is FYEKMQ (reference sequence). The CDR3 coding sequence is TGTGCCAGCAGCCCCTACGGGACAGGGGGCGCAGGCTACGAGCAGTACTTC. Its protein is CASSPYGTGGAGYEQYF.

This clonotype was seen a handful of times. This sequence joins TRBV20-1 and TRBJ1-2; 9 nucleotides agree with TRBD1. This CDR3 has 11 residues. Germline V gives CDR1 DFQATT, CDR2 SNEGSKA (reference sequence). The CDR3 DNA reads as TGCGGAACAGGGGGCGCGTTTGGCTACACCTTC. This sequence encodes CGTGGAFGYTF.

This clonotype was counted many times. The chain joins TRBV30 to TRBJ2-3; D is tentatively TRBD1 or TRBD2 (5 bases each). Between the trimmed V and J ends, which lost 2 bases and 0 bases, there was a span of 12 bases. The germline V gene has CDR1 GTSNPN and CDR2 SVGIG (reference sequence). The CDR3 runs to 15 residues. CDR3 sequence: CAWSRDLGSTDTQYF. As DNA, the CDR3 is TGTGCCTGGAGTAGGGACCTAGGAAGCACAGATACGCAGTATTTT.

This clonotype was detected ten times or more. The chain employs TRBV7-2 and TRBJ2-3; no firm D call. V was cut by 1 base and J by 7 bases, with 12 bases left in between. Germline V gene sequence: CDR1 SGHTA, CDR2 FQGNSA. This CDR3 is 14 amino acids long. The CDR3 region is CASSLDPVTYTQYF. CDR3 in DNA: TGTGCCAGCAGCTTAGATCCGGTCACGTATACGCAGTATTTT.

The genes are TRBV24-1 and TRBJ1-2; D unresolved. With 1 base removed from V and 2 bases from J, the gap between germline ends came to 7 bases. The CDR3 covers 14 residues. CDR1 and CDR2 from the germline V gene are KGHDR and SFDVKD. The CDR3 is CATSDFSLNYGYTF. Here the CDR3 DNA reads TGTGCCACCAGTGATTTCTCTCTGAACTATGGCTACACCTTC.

Here the CDR3 reads CASSSTGGTGTEAFF. In nucleotides, the CDR3 is TGTGCCAGCAGCTCAACAGGGGGCACAGGCACTGAAGCTTTCTTT. V is TRBV7-2 and J is TRBJ1-1; 9 nucleotides agree with TRBD1. After removal of 4 bases from V and 4 bases from J, the junction contained 7 bases not matched to a gene. Germline V gene lookup returns CDR1 SGHTA and CDR2 FQGNSA. There are 15 residues in the CDR3.

This clonotype has just a few counts. Just one base apart from a much larger clone, this may be a read error. The rearrangement uses TRBV7-9 and TRBJ2-3; a weak D match, TRBD2 (5 bases). This CDR3 has 15 residues. Trimming left V 3 bases short and J 6 bases short, with 16 bases between. CDR1 is SEHNR and CDR2 is FQNEAQ in the germline V gene (reference sequence). CDR3 bases: TGTGCCAGCAGCTTTGCTTCTAGCAGGATCGATACGCAGTATTTT. Protein product: CASSFASSRIDTQYF.

The chain has TRBV24-1 and TRBJ1-5, with D unclear. Per germline, CDR1 KGHDR and CDR2 SFDVKD. The V gene lost 4 bases and the J gene lost 3 bases, with 9 bases spanning the gap. The CDR3 is 14 amino acids. CDR3 in amino acids: CATSEAGYNQPQHF. The CDR3 DNA follows: TGTGCCACCAGTGAAGCCGGATACAATCAGCCCCAGCATTTT.

This clonotype was seen at least ten times. The J gene is TRBJ1-2, the V gene TRBV15; tentative D call: TRBD1 (5 bases). The germline V and J ends were trimmed by 0 bases and 4 bases, with 15 bases remaining between them. The CDR3 spans 16 residues. Germline V gene lookup returns CDR1 LNHNV and CDR2 YYDKDF (reference sequence). CDR3 DNA sequence: TGTGCCACCAGCAGAGATCAGGCACAGGCAGGCTATGGCTACACCTTC. It is translated as CATSRDQAQAGYGYTF.

This chain connects TRBV20-1 to TRBJ2-7; 9 bases are a match to TRBD2. In germline, CDR1 is DFQATT, CDR2 SNEGSKA (reference sequence). The V segment lost 4 bases and the J segment 7 bases; nucleotides outside the gene matches: 11. The CDR3 extends over 14 amino acids. CDR3 coding DNA: TGCAGTGCTAACAACGCGGGAGGGGCCTGGGAGCAGTACTTC. This translates into CSANNAGGAWEQYF.

In its sample, this clonotype was seen a few times. The chain combines TRBV24-1 with TRBJ2-7; D unclear. The V gene lost 7 bases and the J gene lost 3 bases, with 15 bases spanning the gap. Germline values: CDR1 KGHDR, CDR2 SFDVKD. This CDR3 is built from 14 residues. Here the CDR3 reads CATRSIGVNYEQYF. The DNA for the CDR3 is TGTGCCACCAGATCGATTGGCGTGAACTACGAGCAGTACTTC.

The chain has TRBV6-2 or TRBV6-3 and TRBJ2-3; TRBD2 aligns across 7 bases. The J segment lost 7 bases and the V segment lost 2 bases, leaving 9 bases of the junction unmatched. Germline assignment: CDR1 MNHEY and CDR2 SVGEGT. The CDR3 totals 15 residues. The CDR3 here is CASSYGVAGPYTQYF. CDR3 coding DNA: TGTGCCAGCAGTTACGGGGTAGCGGGTCCTTATACGCAGTATTTT.

The chain links TRBV6-1 to TRBJ2-5; 11 bases match TRBD1. Trimming at V came to 3 bases and at J to 7 bases, leaving 4 bases not matched to a gene. Per the germline V gene, CDR1 is MNHNS and CDR2 is SASEGT. The CDR3 covers 14 residues. The CDR3 region is CASSDPGTGGTQYF. In DNA, the CDR3 is TGTGCCAGCAGTGATCCCGGGACAGGGGGGACCCAGTACTTC.

This chain connects TRBV7-2 to TRBJ1-2; maybe TRBD1 (5 bases). The CDR3 is 14 amino acids. V gave up 5 bases and J gave up 8 bases, with 18 bases separating them. From germline, CDR1 is SGHTA and CDR2 FQGNSA. Written as DNA, the CDR3 is TGTGCCAGCAGCCCCGTCCGGGGCGGGTTAGGCTACACCTTC. Encoded protein: CASSPVRGGLGYTF.

This sequence joins TRBV5-1 and TRBJ2-1; 7 nucleotides line up with TRBD1. The J segment lost 4 bases and the V segment lost 0 bases, leaving 10 bases of the junction unmatched. This CDR3 region has 17 residues. Germline CDR1 is SGHRS and CDR2 is YFSETQ. The DNA for the CDR3 is TGCGCCAGCAGCTTGGCGGGGTGGTGGGACAGTTACAATGAGCAGTTCTTC. Its translation: CASSLAGWWDSYNEQFF.